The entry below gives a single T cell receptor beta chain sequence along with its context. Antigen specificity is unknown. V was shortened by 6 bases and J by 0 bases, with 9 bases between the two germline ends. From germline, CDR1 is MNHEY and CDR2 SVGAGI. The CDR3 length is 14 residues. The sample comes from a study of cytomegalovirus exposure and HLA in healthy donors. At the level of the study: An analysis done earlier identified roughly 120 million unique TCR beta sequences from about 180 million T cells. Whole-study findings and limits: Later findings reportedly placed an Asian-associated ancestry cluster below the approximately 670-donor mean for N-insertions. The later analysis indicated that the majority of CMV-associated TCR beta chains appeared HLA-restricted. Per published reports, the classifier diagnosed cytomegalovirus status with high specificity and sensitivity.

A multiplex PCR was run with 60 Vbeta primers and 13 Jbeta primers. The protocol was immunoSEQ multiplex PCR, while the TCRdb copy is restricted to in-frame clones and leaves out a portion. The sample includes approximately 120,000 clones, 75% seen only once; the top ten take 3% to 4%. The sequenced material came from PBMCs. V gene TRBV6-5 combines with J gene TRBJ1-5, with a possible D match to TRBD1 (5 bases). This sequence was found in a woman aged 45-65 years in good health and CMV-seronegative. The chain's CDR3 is CASSKTVSNQPQHF. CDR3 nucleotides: TGTGCCAGCAGCAAGACAGTTAGCAATCAGCCCCAGCATTTT.